These T cell receptor beta chains were read from a single sample in a study of early stage breast cancer tumors. TCRdb keeps only in-frame clones here, not all; method: immunoSEQ multiplex PCR. In the table there are 45,000 to 60,000 clones, 85% to 95% of which are singletons. The sample comprised blood. The receptors shown here come from a person between 65 and 79 years old with breast cancer. The CDR3 runs from the conserved cysteine through the conserved F or W. A D gene is named only where the DNA matches it firmly. Clone size is stated in some rows and not others, as once, few, many or a class when expanded.

TRBJ1-2 TRBV5-6 TRBD1 once TGTGCCAGCAGCTGGGCTGGGACAGGCGCTTCCTATGGCTACACCTTC CASSWAGTGASYGYTF
TRBJ2-6 TRBV7-9 NA NA TGTGCCAGCAGCCTCCGGGACTTAGCTTCTGGGGCCAACGTCCTGACTTTC CASSLRDLASGANVLTF
TRBJ2-6 TRBV21-1 NA NA TGTGCCAGCAGCAAAACTAGGAGCTCTGGGGCCAACGTCCTGACTTTC CASSKTRSSGANVLTF
TRBJ1-3 TRBV10-3 NA NA TGTGCCATCAGTGAGTCGTCCAATGGCCTATATTTT CAISESSNGLYF
TRBJ1-6 TRBV15 NA NA TGTGCCACCAGCAGAGATCGCGGGTCAAATTCACCCCTCCACTTT CATSRDRGSNSPLHF
TRBJ1-4 TRBV5-4 TRBD1 NA TGTGCCAGCAGCTTGTACGGAGGGGGACAGGATGAAAAACTGTTTTTT CASSLYGGGQDEKLFF
TRBJ2-1 TRBV11-2 TRBD2 few TGTGCCAGCAGCTTAGGCCGTAAGGTAGCGGGAGGGTCTTACAATGAGCAGTTCTTC CASSLGRKVAGGSYNEQFF
TRBJ2-5 TRBV7-2 NA NA TGTGCCAGCAGCTTAGGAGTTAGTGCCGAAGAGACCCAGTACTTC CASSLGVSAEETQYF
TRBJ2-7 TRBV10-2 TRBD1 NA TGCGCCAGCACGGGACAGTCGCCCTACGAGCAGTACTTC CASTGQSPYEQYF
TRBJ1-6 TRBV4-2 NA NA TGTGCCAGCAGCCAAGATGGAACAACAGGTTATTCACCCCTCCACTTT CASSQDGTTGYSPLHF
TRBJ1-3 TRBV7-2 TRBD1 NA TGTGCCAGCGGACCTGACAGGGGTACTGGAAACACCATATATTTT CASGPDRGTGNTIYF
TRBJ1-1 TRBV5-1 TRBD1 NA TGCGCCAGCAGCTTCAGGACAGGGGACGACACTGAAGCTTTCTTT CASSFRTGDDTEAFF
TRBJ2-7 TRBV25-1 NA NA TGTGCCAGCAGTGAATCTACGCCGTCCTACGAGCAGTACTTC CASSESTPSYEQYF
TRBJ1-6 TRBV5-1 TRBD1 NA TGCGCCAGCACGGACAGGGGTGATTCACCCCTCCACTTT CASTDRGDSPLHF
TRBJ1-5 TRBV30 TRBD1 NA TGTGCCTGGAGTGTCGCGAGGACAGGAAGGGGCAGGGGGGCCCAGCATTTT CAWSVARTGRGRGAQHF
TRBJ1-2 TRBV7-8 NA NA TGTGCCAGCAGCTTAGAGGCCAGGACTTATGGCTACACCTTC CASSLEARTYGYTF
TRBJ2-7 TRBV29-1 NA once TGCAGCGTTGAGGTCACGGGACACAACTACGAGCAGTACTTC CSVEVTGHNYEQYF
TRBJ1-3 TRBV7-9 NA NA TGTGCCAGCAGCTTAGGAGGGTTGGGAAACACCATATATTTT CASSLGGLGNTIYF
TRBJ2-2 TRBV11-2 NA NA TGTGCCAGCCACCCCTGGGGGCCATCGGGGGAGCTGTTTTTT CASHPWGPSGELFF
TRBJ1-1 TRBV10-3 TRBD1 NA TGTGCCATCAGTGAGGCATCCGGACAGGGGAACACTGAAGCTTTCTTT CAISEASGQGNTEAFF
TRBJ1-1 TRBV19 NA NA TGTGCCAGTAGTGCCTACCTCATCGGGACTGAAGCTTTCTTT CASSAYLIGTEAFF
TRBJ1-2 TRBV19 NA NA TGTGCCAGTAGTATTGGGCAGGGAAACTATGGCTACACCTTC CASSIGQGNYGYTF
TRBJ1-6 TRBV5-1 NA NA TGCGCCAGCAGCTTAACAGGGATGGGGAATTCACCCCTCCACTTT CASSLTGMGNSPLHF
TRBJ1-4 TRBV5-6 NA NA TGTGCCAGCAGCTTTGGGCCAGCCAAACTGTTTTTT CASSFGPAKLFF
TRBJ1-2 TRBV2 TRBD1 NA TGTGCCAGCAGTGAAGTGACAGGGGGATATGGCTACACCTTC CASSEVTGGYGYTF
TRBJ1-4 TRBV5-4 TRBD1 NA TGTGCCAGCAGCTTCTTTGGGTCAGGGGGAAGGAAACTGTTTTTT CASSFFGSGGRKLFF
TRBJ2-4 TRBV15 NA NA TGTGCCACCAGCAGGTCACCCGCCCAGATGCTAGCCAAAAACATTCAGTACTTC CATSRSPAQMLAKNIQYF
TRBJ1-5 TRBV6-6 NA NA TGTGCCAGCAGTTCCCTCGGTTATCAGCCCCAGCATTTT CASSSLGYQPQHF
TRBJ1-4 TRBV21-1 NA NA TGTGCCGGAGGGGTTCGGGGTGAAAAACTGTTTTTT CAGGVRGEKLFF
TRBJ2-2 TRBV5-1 TRBD2 NA TGCGCCAGCAGCTCCAGGACTAGCGGGGGATTACTCACCGGGGAGCTGTTTTTT CASSSRTSGGLLTGELFF
TRBJ2-2 TRBV5-6 NA NA TGTGCCAGCAGCACTTATTCCGGGACTTACACCGGGGAGCTGTTTTTT CASSTYSGTYTGELFF
TRBJ2-7 TRBV28 NA NA TGTGCCAGCAGTTTCCTGAGCGGGCCAGCCTACGAGCAGTACTTC CASSFLSGPAYEQYF
TRBJ2-6 TRBV4-2 TRBD2 NA TGTGCCAGCAGCCAAGTGGGGACTAGCGGGGTGACTTTC CASSQVGTSGVTF
TRBJ1-2 TRBV7-2 TRBD1 NA TGTGCCAGCAGCTTAATGACAGGGGGGGCTAACTATGGCTACACCTTC CASSLMTGGANYGYTF
TRBJ1-1 TRBV5-6 NA NA TGTGCCAGCAGCCCACTCGGAGGGATGAACACTGAAGCTTTCTTT CASSPLGGMNTEAFF
TRBJ1-2 TRBV20-1 NA NA TGCAGTGCCCCGGGAGACGGCTACACCTTC CSAPGDGYTF
TRBJ1-1 TRBV30 NA few TGTGCCTCAAGTCGCGGGGGCTTGAACACTGAAGCTTTCTTT CASSRGGLNTEAFF
TRBJ2-1 TRBV28 TRBD2 NA TGTGCCAGCAGTTTGGAGCGGGAACTGAATGAGCAGTTCTTC CASSLERELNEQFF
TRBJ1-2 TRBV25-1 TRBD1 NA TGTGCCAGCAGTCGGCCAGGGGGATACTATGGCTACACCTTC CASSRPGGYYGYTF
TRBJ1-1 TRBV7-2 TRBD1 NA TGTGCCAGCAGCCCAGCCGGGACAGGGATGTCTGAAGCTTTCTTT CASSPAGTGMSEAFF
TRBJ1-6 TRBV19 NA few TGTGCCAGTCGGACAGCGTCCTCACCCCTCCACTTT CASRTASSPLHF
TRBJ2-2 TRBV19 TRBD2 NA TGTGCCAGTAGTACCCTAGCGGGTCAGACCAACACCGGGGAGCTGTTTTTT CASSTLAGQTNTGELFF
TRBJ2-5 TRBV18 NA NA TGTGCCAGCTCACCCTCCCAAGAGACCCAGTACTTC CASSPSQETQYF
TRBJ2-3 TRBV4-2 TRBD2 NA TGTGCCAGCAGCCGTAGGGCGGGAGATCGCACAGATACGCAGTATTTT CASSRRAGDRTDTQYF
TRBJ2-1 TRBV14 TRBD2 NA TGTGCCAGCAGCCAGGGCGGGGGGCCGCGGAATGAGCAGTTCTTC CASSQGGGPRNEQFF
TRBJ2-3 TRBV19 TRBD2 NA TGTGCCAGTAGTATACTAGCGGGGGCCGCAGGCACGCAGTATTTT CASSILAGAAGTQYF
TRBJ2-7 TRBV6-1 NA NA TGTGCCAGCAGTGCTCACAGAGGGTACGAGCAGTACTTC CASSAHRGYEQYF
TRBJ2-2 TRBV5-1 TRBD2 NA TGCGCCAGCAGCTTGGGACTAGCGGGAGGGCCCGGCGGGGAGCTGTTTTTT CASSLGLAGGPGGELFF
TRBJ1-3 TRBV5-1 NA NA TGCGCCAGCAGCCCGAACACAGGCCTCTCTGGAAACACCATATATTTT CASSPNTGLSGNTIYF
TRBJ1-5 TRBV19 NA NA TGTGCCAGTAGTCTTCATGACCTAACCAGGGATCAGCCCCAGCATTTT CASSLHDLTRDQPQHF
TRBJ2-7 TRBV30 NA NA TGTGCCTGGAAAACCGGGGGTTTCTACGAGCAGTACTTC CAWKTGGFYEQYF